The count of the clone carrying this T cell receptor beta chain is one. This specimen comes from a study of blood T cell repertoires in COVID-19. Study overall: Some COVID-19 samples were acute and others convalescent; all came from the United States, Italy and Spain. Sources were T cells, B-cell-depleted T cells, or PBMCs; the material itself was cDNA or gDNA.

In the original processing: Amplification from reference gene primers served as the basis for estimated nucleated cell counts. Method: immunoSEQ multiplex PCR; TCRdb's copy keeps in-frame clones and lacks some. The DNA was the basis for D and trimming; V, J and clone size are from that table. Among fewer than 250,000 clones, 84% were seen once, and the ten largest hold 4% to 6%. Sequenced sample: peripheral blood. This sequence was found in a woman between 70 and 85 years old with active or convalescent COVID-19.

CDR3 sequence (DNA): TGTGCCAGTAGTTTCGGTTCAGGGGGCCGAAACACCATATATTTT. This gives the protein CASSFGSGGRNTIYF. The chain carries TRBV19 and TRBJ1-3, with 8 nucleotides matching TRBD1. Trimming cost V 5 bases and J 5 bases; bases outside gene matches: 8. CDR3 size: 15 residues. CDR1 is LNHDA and CDR2 is SQIVND in the germline V gene (reference sequence). Drawing the rest from reference TRBV19 and TRBJ1-3, the complete variable domain is DGGITQSPKYLFRKEGQNVTLSCEQNLNHDAMYWYRQDPGQGLRLIYYSQIVNDFQKGDIAEGYSVSREKKESFPLTVTSAQKNPTAFYLCASSFGSGGRNTIYFGEGSWLTVV.